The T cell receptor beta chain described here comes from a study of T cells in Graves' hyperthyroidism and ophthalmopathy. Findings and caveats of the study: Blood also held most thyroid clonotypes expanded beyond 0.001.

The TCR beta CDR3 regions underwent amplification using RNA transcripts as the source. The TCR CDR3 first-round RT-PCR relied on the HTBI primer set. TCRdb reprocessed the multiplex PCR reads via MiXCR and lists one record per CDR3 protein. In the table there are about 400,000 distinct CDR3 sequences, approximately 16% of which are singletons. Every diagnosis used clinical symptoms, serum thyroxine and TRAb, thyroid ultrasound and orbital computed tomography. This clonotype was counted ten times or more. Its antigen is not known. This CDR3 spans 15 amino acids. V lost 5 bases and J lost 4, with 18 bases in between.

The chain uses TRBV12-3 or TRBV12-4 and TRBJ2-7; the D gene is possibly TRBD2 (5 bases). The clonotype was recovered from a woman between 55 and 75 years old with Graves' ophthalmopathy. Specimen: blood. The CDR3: CASSRLRPAGYEQYF. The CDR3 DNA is TGTGCCAGCAGTCGCTTAAGGCCGGCGGGTTACGAGCAGTACTTC.